This TCR beta chain was observed in a study of CD8 T cells in Susac syndrome. The CDR3 spans 18 residues. Per the germline V gene, CDR1 is LNHNV and CDR2 is YYDKDF (reference sequence). With V trimmed by 1 base and J by 0 bases, 7 bases remained unmatched. Random hexamers primed reverse transcription of about 0.45 to 1 ug RNA. Across 54 Vbeta and 13 Jbeta, TCR beta CDR3 was amplified with immunoSEQ multiplex PCR. TCRdb redid the calling of the immunoSEQ multiplex PCR reads with MiXCR, one entry per CDR3 protein. The sample holds about 180,000 distinct CDR3 sequences, roughly 95% seen once. Specimen: CD8+ T cells from PBMCs. This TCR came from a human donor with multiple sclerosis. This chain uses TRBV15 with TRBJ2-1; TRBD2 aligns across 9 bases. The CDR3: CATSRAWTSESSYNEQFF. For the CDR3, the DNA is TGTGCCACCAGCAGAGCCTGGACTAGCGAGAGCTCCTACAATGAGCAGTTCTTC.